The 15 T cell receptor beta chains reported below all come from one sample, sequenced in a study of PD-L1 blockade in urothelial cancer. Specified time point: peripheral blood 6 weeks after treatment start. Repertoires were generated with immunoSEQ multiplex PCR, while TCRdb's copy carries only in-frame clones and drops some. The sample consists of about 76,000 clones, about 91% of them appearing once. The sequenced sample was PBMCs, obtained around atezolizumab (anti-PD-L1) treatment. Every receptor here comes from an elderly woman with urothelial cancer.

V and J are TRBV9 and TRBJ2-2, with TRBD1 matching 8 bases. Germline V lookup: CDR1 SGDLS, CDR2 YYNGEE. The CDR3 runs 15 residues. Trimming removed 4 bases from V and 4 bases from J; junction bases left unmatched: 6. The CDR3 protein is CASSPAGGGTGELFF. CDR3 in DNA: TGTGCCAGCAGCCCCGCAGGGGGCGGCACCGGGGAGCTGTTTTTT.

V and J are TRBV5-1 and TRBJ2-5, with 9 positions matching TRBD2. The V segment lost 0 bases and the J segment 3 bases; nucleotides outside the gene matches: 6. CDR1 and CDR2 (germline): SGHRS, YFSETQ. The CDR3 extends over 16 amino acids. The CDR3 region has the DNA TGCGCCAGCAGCTTGGAAGGACTAGCGACAAAAGAGACCCAGTACTTC. It yields the protein CASSLEGLATKETQYF.

This clone was observed a few times. This rearrangement joins TRBV27 to TRBJ2-1; D gene ambiguous. This CDR3 is 15 amino acids long. V was cut by 4 bases and J by 0 bases, with 10 bases left in between. Germline V gene data show CDR1 as MNHEY and CDR2 as SMNVEV (reference sequence). The CDR3 reads CASSSRLSSYNEQFF. CDR3 nucleotide sequence: TGTGCCAGCAGTTCCCGACTGAGCTCCTACAATGAGCAGTTCTTC.

V and J are TRBV5-8 and TRBJ1-1, with D possibly being TRBD1 (5 bases). The CDR3 spans 13 residues. V was shortened by 0 bases and J by 6 bases, with 9 bases between the two germline ends. The germline CDR1 and CDR2 sequences are SGHTS and YDEGEE. CDR3 in amino acids: CASSLDRWAEAFF. CDR3 bases: TGTGCCAGCAGCTTGGACAGGTGGGCTGAAGCTTTCTTT.

The chain links TRBV5-1 to TRBJ2-3, with TRBD2 identical over 11 bases. The ends lost 4 bases at V and 0 bases at J; junction bases unmatched: 13. CDR1 SGHRS and CDR2 YFSETQ come from the germline V gene. The CDR3 has 19 amino acids. CDR3 coding DNA: TGCGCCAGCAGCCGCACCCCACGACTAGCGGGATTGAGCACAGATACGCAGTATTTT. This encodes CASSRTPRLAGLSTDTQYF.

This chain joins TRBV27 and TRBJ2-2, with a tentative D call TRBD2 (5 bases). Germline-derived CDR1 and CDR2 are MNHEY and SMNVEV (reference sequence). With 2 bases removed from V and 1 base from J, the gap between germline ends came to 5 bases. This CDR3 has 14 residues. The CDR3 bases are TGTGCCAGCAGTTTAGAGGGGAACACCGGGGAGCTGTTTTTT. This translates into CASSLEGNTGELFF.

J is TRBJ2-5 and V is TRBV10-2; a weak D match, TRBD1 (5 bases). Germline V gene lookup returns CDR1 WSHSY and CDR2 SAAADI. The CDR3 length is 11 residues. The ends were cut back, 8 bases at V and 4 bases at J, with 8 bases in the middle. CDR3 loop: CASGATETQYF. The CDR3 bases are TGCGCCAGCGGGGCGACAGAGACCCAGTACTTC.

This clone was observed a single time. The V call is TRBV28, the J call TRBJ1-5, with TRBD1 as a possible D gene (5 bases). V was pared by 4 bases and J by 5 bases, with 12 bases between. This CDR3 comprises 14 residues. CDR1 and CDR2 (germline): MDHEN, SYDVKM. The CDR3 DNA is TGTGCCAGCAGTTCACCAGGGTTCTATCAGCCCCAGCATTTT. It is translated as CASSSPGFYQPQHF.

The chain carries TRBV9 and TRBJ2-5; 7 nucleotides agree with TRBD1. The CDR3 contains 16 residues. Per germline, CDR1 SGDLS and CDR2 YYNGEE. Germline trimming cut 3 bases from V and 2 bases from J; bases unmatched to any gene: 10. CDR3 sequence: CASSAQTGLPQETQYF. CDR3 sequence (DNA): TGTGCCAGCAGCGCGCAGACAGGGCTCCCACAAGAGACCCAGTACTTC.

The CDR3 protein is CASSLLPGPSYEQYF. The CDR3 DNA follows: TGTGCCAGCAGCTTGCTTCCAGGGCCTTCCTACGAGCAGTACTTC. V and J are TRBV5-4 and TRBJ2-7, with D possibly matching TRBD1 (5 bases). The germline gives CDR1 SGHNT, CDR2 YYREEE (reference sequence). The CDR3 contains 15 residues. V was cut by 1 base and J by 1 base, with 12 bases left in between.

The chain recombines TRBV5-1 with TRBJ2-6; D possibly corresponds to TRBD1 (5 bases). The V gene lost 0 bases and the J gene lost 2 bases, with 9 bases spanning the gap. The germline V gene encodes CDR1 SGHRS and CDR2 YFSETQ. The CDR3 extends over 16 amino acids. The chain's CDR3 is CASSLGQLTGANVLTF. The CDR3 nucleotides read TGCGCCAGCAGCTTGGGACAGCTGACTGGGGCCAACGTCCTGACTTTC.

V and J are TRBV30 and TRBJ2-5; 12 bases are a match to TRBD2. V trimming: 3 bases; J trimming: 6 bases; junction bases outside the gene matches: 8. The CDR3 consists of 15 residues. Germline V lookup: CDR1 GTSNPN, CDR2 SVGIG (reference sequence). As DNA, the CDR3 is TGTGCCTGGAGGGATCTAGCGGGAGGGCCCCAGACCCAGTACTTC. It is translated as CAWRDLAGGPQTQYF.

The rearrangement joins TRBV27 to TRBJ2-1; D unclear. The CDR3 length is 14 residues. V was clipped by 4 bases and J by 2 bases, with 9 bases between them. CDR1 is MNHEY and CDR2 is SMNVEV in the germline V gene (reference sequence). This CDR3 is CASSYSPTYNEQFF. CDR3 nucleotides: TGTGCCAGCAGTTATTCCCCTACCTACAATGAGCAGTTCTTC.

The rearrangement joins TRBV11-3 to TRBJ2-1, with a weak D call TRBD1 (6 bases). Germline CDR1 SGHNT, CDR2 YENEEA. The CDR3 is 13 amino acids. V lost 10 bases and J lost 2, with 12 bases in between. CDR3: CANYREAYNEQFF. In nucleotides, the CDR3 is TGTGCCAACTACAGGGAAGCCTACAATGAGCAGTTCTTC.

This chain joins TRBV19 and TRBJ1-5, with 7 bases matching TRBD1. CDR3 length: 13 residues. V gave up 6 bases and J gave up 4 bases; unmatched junction bases: 3. The V gene's germline CDR1 is LNHDA and CDR2 SQIVND (reference sequence). The CDR3 spells CASRGQLNQPQHF. The CDR3 DNA sequence: TGTGCCAGTAGGGGACAGTTAAATCAGCCCCAGCATTTT.